These 31 T cell receptor beta chains originate from one sample sequenced in a study of blood T cells in healthy people across ages. Primed by a sample-barcoded 5' primer and a J-beta primer mix, a second PCR proceeded for 7 to 11 cycles. Via MiXCR, TCRdb re-called the 5' RACE reads, giving one row per CDR3 protein. The table lists about 760,000 distinct CDR3 sequences, 56% of them singletons. The specimen was blood. The receptors come from a man aged 40-55 years in good health.

As DNA, the CDR3 is TGTGCCAGCAGTGAGGAGACTCCGGGTCAGGACATTCAGTACTTC. Residues: CASSEETPGQDIQYF. This chain connects TRBV2 to TRBJ2-4; unclear D gene. Trimming removed 3 bases at V and 8 bases at J, with 17 bases between. This CDR3 region has 15 residues. CDR1 and CDR2 (germline): SNHLY, FYNNEI.

The chain combines TRBV29-1 with TRBJ2-1; D is unresolved. The germline V gene has CDR1 SQVTM and CDR2 ANQGSEA. Trimming took off 3 bases at V and 12 bases at J, with 15 bases between the two ends. This CDR3 is 12 amino acids long. This CDR3 is CSVDSPAERQFF. The CDR3 region has the DNA TGCAGCGTTGACTCGCCGGCCGAAAGGCAGTTCTTC.

A few counts support this clonotype. The chain recombines TRBV9 with TRBJ2-3, with D perhaps TRBD2 (7 bases). This CDR3 has 15 residues. Trimming stripped 3 bases from V and 2 bases from J, with 13 bases between. Germline V gene lookup returns CDR1 SGDLS and CDR2 YYNGEE. Here the CDR3 DNA reads TGTGCCAGCAGCGCCTCAGGGGACTACACAGATACGCAGTATTTT. This codes for CASSASGDYTDTQYF.

V is TRBV9 and J is TRBJ2-1, with 11 bases matching TRBD2. The DNA matches TRBJ2-7 better at its end, which makes the J call doubtful. CDR1 is SGDLS and CDR2 is YYNGEE in the germline V gene. The CDR3 extends over 16 amino acids. CDR3: CASSVRTSGFYNEQYF. DNA for the CDR3: TGTGCCAGCAGCGTAAGGACTAGCGGGTTCTACAATGAGCAGTACTTC.

This sequence joins TRBV7-2 and TRBJ2-3; 10 bases match TRBD2. The V segment lost 4 bases and the J segment 4 bases; nucleotides outside the gene matches: 14. Germline-derived CDR1 and CDR2 are SGHTA and FQGNSA. This CDR3 is 18 amino acids long. DNA for the CDR3: TGTGCCAGCAGCTACCCCAGGGCCAGCGGGAGGGCCCCAGATACGCAGTATTTT. Protein sequence: CASSYPRASGRAPDTQYF.

V usage is TRBV12-3 or TRBV12-4 and J usage is TRBJ2-3, with 9 nucleotides matching TRBD2. The length of the CDR3 is 14 residues. The V segment lost 7 bases and the J segment 1 base; nucleotides outside the gene matches: 3. CDR3 sequence reads: CASMRTSGTDTQYF. CDR3 bases: TGTGCCAGCATGAGGACTAGCGGCACAGATACGCAGTATTTT.

The V gene is TRBV29-1, the J gene TRBJ2-2; TRBD1 or TRBD2 may be the D gene (7 bases each). V lost 4 bases and J lost 0, with 18 bases in between. The CDR3 has 17 residues. Germline lookup yields CDR1 SQVTM and CDR2 ANQGSEA. CDR3 nucleotides: TGCAGCGTTGCCCAGAGGGGGCGGGGGACGAACACCGGGGAGCTGTTTTTT. This gives the protein CSVAQRGRGTNTGELFF.

This chain connects TRBV27 to TRBJ2-7, with no clear D. The better agreement between TRBJ2-5 and the DNA end casts doubt on the J call. Looked up from germline, CDR1 is MNHEY and CDR2 is SMNVEV (reference sequence). There are 16 residues in the CDR3. CDR3 DNA: TGTGCCAGCAGTCCCCCCGGACCGAAGGGCCGAGAGACCCAGTACTTC. It is translated as CASSPPGPKGRETQYF.

The V call is TRBV6-4, the J call TRBJ1-1; possible D gene TRBD1, 5 bases. The ends were cut back, 4 bases at V and 10 bases at J, with 13 bases in the middle. The CDR3 contains 12 residues. Germline V gives CDR1 MRHNA, CDR2 SNTAGT. CDR3 in DNA: TGTGCCAGCAGTGGGGACCTCCTGGGAGCTTTCTTT. Its protein is CASSGDLLGAFF.

This clonotype was counted only a few times. The genes are TRBV12-3 or TRBV12-4 and TRBJ2-5; D might be TRBD1 (7 bases). The CDR3 is made up of 14 amino acids. Trimming removed 7 bases from V and 5 bases from J, with 17 bases in between. The CDR3 coding sequence is TGTGCCAGCAAGCCAGGGGGGTGGTTGGAGACCCAGTACTTC. Translation gives CASKPGGWLETQYF.

The chain is built from TRBV20-1 and TRBJ2-3; D possibly corresponds to TRBD2 (6 bases). CDR1 is DFQATT, CDR2 SNEGSKA, per germline (reference sequence). This CDR3 is built from 19 residues. V was clipped by 2 bases and J by 5 bases, with 29 bases between them. This chain's CDR3 is CSARLSRGEGRRGRDTQYF. Here the CDR3 DNA reads TGCAGTGCTAGACTATCAAGAGGAGAGGGTCGGAGGGGTAGAGATACGCAGTATTTT.

The chain is built from TRBV5-1 and TRBJ2-1; 11 bases match TRBD2. The CDR3 is 16 residues long. From germline, CDR1 is SGHRS and CDR2 YFSETQ. With V trimmed by 0 bases and J by 7 bases, 6 bases remained unmatched. CDR3 residues: CASSLAIAGGPNEQFF. CDR3 in DNA: TGCGCCAGCAGCTTGGCCATAGCGGGGGGGCCTAATGAGCAGTTCTTC.

The gene calls are TRBV20-1 and TRBJ2-3; the D gene is possibly TRBD1 (5 bases). V lost 0 bases, J lost 2 bases, and 12 bases lay in between. In germline, CDR1 is DFQATT, CDR2 SNEGSKA (reference sequence). The CDR3 is 15 residues long. For the CDR3, the DNA is TGCAGTGCTAGAGATCTGAGACAGAACACAGATACGCAGTATTTT. This codes for CSARDLRQNTDTQYF.

CDR3 loop: CARPGADYEQYF. DNA for the CDR3: TGTGCCAGACCAGGGGCCGATTACGAGCAGTACTTC. The V and J genes are TRBV27 and TRBJ2-7; TRBD1 is a possible D gene (6 bases). CDR3 length: 12 residues. The germline V and J ends were trimmed by 9 bases and 4 bases, with 13 bases remaining between them. In germline, CDR1 is MNHEY, CDR2 SMNVEV (reference sequence).

CDR3 nucleotides: TGCGCCAGCAGCCAAGGACTAGCGGGCGAAGCACGTCGCACAGATACGCAGTATTTT. Protein: CASSQGLAGEARRTDTQYF. This sequence joins TRBV4-3 and TRBJ2-3; 10 bases agree with TRBD2. V shed 1 base, J shed 1 base, and the junction held 11 bases outside the gene matches. The germline gives CDR1 LGHNA, CDR2 YSLEER. The CDR3 contains 19 residues.

V and J are TRBV25-1 and TRBJ1-1; 8 nucleotides agree with TRBD1. Germline loops: CDR1 MGHDK, CDR2 SYGVNS. CDR3 length: 15 amino acids. V trimming: 4 bases; J trimming: 7 bases; junction bases outside the gene matches: 11. The CDR3 bases are TGTGCCAGCAGTGTCCAGGGGGCAGGTTGGGGTGAAGCTTTCTTT. Translation gives CASSVQGAGWGEAFF.

CDR3 residues: CASSPGRPAYEQYF. The DNA for the CDR3 is TGTGCCAGCAGCCCAGGGAGGCCCGCCTACGAGCAGTACTTC. The chain recombines TRBV7-2 with TRBJ2-7; D perhaps matches TRBD2 (6 bases). The germline CDR1 and CDR2 sequences are SGHTA and FQGNSA. The V end was cut by 5 bases, the J end by 2 bases, with 13 bases between. The CDR3 has 14 residues.

The chain links TRBV2 to TRBJ1-1; weak D call: TRBD1 (6 bases). Germline CDR1 reads SNHLY; CDR2 reads FYNNEI. The CDR3 runs 14 residues. Trimming took 10 bases from V and 6 from J, leaving 21 bases between them. CDR3 in amino acids: CANLRDNLSAEAFF. The CDR3 bases are TGTGCCAACCTCCGGGACAACCTTTCGGCTGAAGCTTTCTTT.

V gene TRBV12-3 or TRBV12-4 combines with J gene TRBJ2-6; TRBD1 is a possible D gene (6 bases). Trimming removed 5 bases at V and 0 bases at J, with 14 bases between. The CDR3 sequence is 17 residues long. This chain's CDR3 is CASSPPGQFSGANVLTF. In DNA, the CDR3 is TGTGCCAGCAGTCCCCCTGGACAGTTCTCTGGGGCCAACGTCCTGACTTTC.

This chain connects TRBV19 to TRBJ1-4; 7 nucleotides agree with TRBD1. J was trimmed by 5 bases and V by 9 bases; bases with no gene match: 9. From germline, CDR1 is LNHDA and CDR2 SQIVND (reference sequence). There are 14 residues in the CDR3. The DNA for the CDR3 is TGTGCCAGCAGCAACGGACAGGAAAATGAAAAACTGTTTTTT. Translation gives CASSNGQENEKLFF. The whole variable domain, filled in from reference TRBV19 and TRBJ1-4, reads DGGITQSPKYLFRKEGQNVTLSCEQNLNHDAMYWYRQDPGQGLRLIYYSQIVNDFQKGDIAEGYSVSREKKESFPLTVTSAQKNPTAFYLCASSNGQENEKLFFGSGTQLSVL.

This clonotype was counted only a few times. The chain recombines TRBV12-3 or TRBV12-4 with TRBJ2-1, with unresolved D. The V end lost 7 bases, the J end lost 0 bases, and 13 bases lay between the germline ends. The length of the CDR3 is 15 residues. The CDR3 is CASIPIGRSYNEQFF. The CDR3 DNA reads TGTGCCAGCATCCCCATTGGGCGCTCCTACAATGAGCAGTTCTTC.

J is TRBJ2-1 and V is TRBV29-1; D possibly corresponds to TRBD1 (6 bases). The germline gives CDR1 SQVTM, CDR2 ANQGSEA. The V end lost 0 bases, the J end lost 9 bases, and 27 bases lay between the germline ends. This CDR3 is 18 amino acids long. CDR3: CSVEDLRNLGLGGGEQFF. The CDR3 DNA reads TGCAGCGTTGAAGATCTTCGGAATCTAGGACTTGGGGGCGGTGAGCAGTTCTTC.

The chain has TRBV20-1 and TRBJ2-1; tentatively, D is TRBD2 (7 bases). This CDR3 has 18 amino acids. The germline V gene encodes CDR1 DFQATT and CDR2 SNEGSKA (reference sequence). Trimming shortened V by 3 bases and J by 5 bases, and 26 bases separated the two germline ends. The CDR3 DNA is TGCAGTGCTAGGGGGGCACTGGGAGGGGTAGCGGACCACAATGAGCAGTTCTTC. Amino acid sequence: CSARGALGGVADHNEQFF.

The sample holds a few counts of this clonotype. The chain joins TRBV29-1 to TRBJ2-5; D might be TRBD1 (6 bases). Germline V lookup: CDR1 SQVTM, CDR2 ANQGSEA. Trimming left V 6 bases short and J 5 bases short, with 31 bases between. The length of the CDR3 is 18 residues. Written as DNA, the CDR3 is TGCAGCGTCTCGAGCTGGACAGCTGTGGATAATCTGAGGGAGACCCAGTACTTC. Translation gives CSVSSWTAVDNLRETQYF.

This chain joins TRBV29-1 and TRBJ2-3; D gene ambiguous. The CDR3 covers 14 residues. V dropped 1 base and J dropped 6 bases, with 14 bases sitting between them. Germline V CDR1 and CDR2: SQVTM, ANQGSEA. The CDR3: CSVEGDSSADTQYF. The CDR3 nucleotides are TGCAGCGTTGAAGGGGATTCCTCAGCGGATACGCAGTATTTT.

V gene TRBV6-2 or TRBV6-3 combines with J gene TRBJ2-5; 7 bases fit TRBD1. The better agreement between TRBJ2-7 and the DNA end casts doubt on the J call. The CDR3 runs to 13 residues. Germline CDR1 MNHEY, CDR2 SVGEGT. In nucleotides, the CDR3 is TGTGCCAGCAGTCGACAGGGTAATTACGAGCAGTACTTC. It codes for CASSRQGNYEQYF.

The V call is TRBV20-1, the J call TRBJ2-1; 8 nucleotides align to TRBD2. Per germline, CDR1 DFQATT and CDR2 SNEGSKA (reference sequence). This CDR3 has 18 amino acids. V shed 0 bases, J shed 0 bases, and the junction held 10 bases outside the gene matches. CDR3 sequence: CSARDPAGGGRSYNEQFF. CDR3 in DNA: TGCAGTGCTAGAGATCCGGCGGGAGGCGGGCGCTCCTACAATGAGCAGTTCTTC.

The V call is TRBV3-1, the J call TRBJ2-3; D is unresolved. The CDR3 has 16 amino acids. Trimming took 2 bases from V and 5 from J, leaving 17 bases between them. Germline values: CDR1 LGHDT, CDR2 YNNKEL (reference sequence). In DNA form, the CDR3 reads TGTGCCAGCAGCCAAAACCTTCATCCTCAACAAGATACGCAGTATTTT. Residues: CASSQNLHPQQDTQYF.

The rearrangement joins TRBV29-1 to TRBJ2-1; D is undetermined. The germline V and J ends were trimmed by 6 bases and 7 bases, with 16 bases remaining between them. The CDR3 length is 13 residues. Germline V lookup: CDR1 SQVTM, CDR2 ANQGSEA. CDR3 in amino acids: CSVSLAGVNEQFF. Here the CDR3 DNA reads TGCAGCGTCTCCTTGGCAGGTGTGAATGAGCAGTTCTTC.

The chain couples TRBV24-1 to TRBJ2-3; D unclear. Trimming left V 5 bases short and J 0 bases short, with 8 bases between. There are 14 residues in the CDR3. Looked up from germline, CDR1 is KGHDR and CDR2 is SFDVKD. CDR3 sequence reads: CATSARTSTDTQYF. The CDR3 DNA reads TGTGCCACCAGTGCAAGAACTAGCACAGATACGCAGTATTTT.

This clonotype has just a few counts. The J gene is TRBJ2-3, the V gene TRBV6-2 or TRBV6-3; possibly TRBD1 or TRBD2 for D (5 bases each). The CDR3 totals 17 residues. V was clipped by 2 bases and J by 3 bases, with 18 bases between them. Germline V gene lookup returns CDR1 MNHEY and CDR2 SVGEGT. The CDR3 is CASSYPPGQGVTDTQYF. CDR3 coding DNA: TGTGCCAGCAGTTACCCCCCGGGGCAGGGAGTAACAGATACGCAGTATTTT.